Listed below are T cell receptor beta chains from one sample, sequenced in a study of blood T cells in healthy people across ages. MiXCR, run by TCRdb on the 5' RACE reads, gives a single entry per CDR3 protein. This sample has 950,000 to 1,200,000 distinct CDR3 sequences, with more than 30% found just once. The sample consisted of blood. These receptors came from a young man in good health. Each CDR3 is given with its conserved first and last residue. A D gene is named only where the DNA matches it firmly. Only part of the rows carry a size: once, few, many, or a class if the clone is expanded.

D	J	size	V	CDR3	DNA
NA	TRBJ2-1	few	TRBV20-1	CSAFSLNNEQFF	TGCAGTGCTTTTTCCCTCAACAATGAGCAGTTCTTC
NA	TRBJ1-5	once	TRBV6-1	CASSVKKEGVWLGVGDQPQHF	TGTGCCAGCAGTGTGAAAAAAGAAGGAGTTTGGCTAGGGGTGGGTGATCAGCCCCAGCATTTT
NA	TRBJ1-2	few	TRBV25-1	CASSEKGRVVGYTF	TGTGCCAGCAGTGAAAAGGGCAGGGTGGTTGGCTACACCTTC
NA	TRBJ1-1	NA	TRBV6-6	CASSYSGGETEAFF	TGTGCCAGCAGTTACTCGGGGGGTGAGACTGAAGCTTTCTTT
TRBD1	TRBJ1-1	NA	TRBV5-1	CASSSTSGTGNLEAFF	TGCGCCAGCAGCTCTACGTCCGGGACAGGGAACCTGGAAGCTTTCTTT
TRBD2	TRBJ2-1	few	TRBV12-5	CASGFGGGGGNEQFF	TGTGCTAGTGGTTTTGGTGGCGGGGGGGGGAATGAGCAGTTCTTC
NA	TRBJ1-2	NA	TRBV3-1	CASSQVGLSYYGYTF	TGTGCCAGCAGCCAAGTGGGGCTAAGTTACTATGGCTACACCTTC
TRBD1	TRBJ2-3	NA	TRBV7-2	CASSSPRDRGTDTQYF	TGTGCCAGCAGTTCTCCCCGGGACAGGGGCACAGATACGCAGTATTTT
NA	TRBJ1-2	few	TRBV3-1	CASSQDSGRDYGYTF	TGTGCCAGCAGCCAAGATTCAGGCAGAGACTATGGCTACACCTTC
TRBD1	TRBJ2-7	NA	TRBV7-2	CASTPFRGFVGYEQYF	TGTGCCAGCACCCCTTTCAGGGGGTTCGTCGGGTACGAGCAGTACTTC
TRBD2	TRBJ2-1	NA	TRBV7-9	CASSFGLAGVYEQFF	TGTGCCAGCAGCTTCGGACTAGCGGGTGTGTATGAGCAGTTCTTC
NA	TRBJ2-4	NA	TRBV11-2	CASSLQGIAKNIQYF	TGTGCCAGCAGCCTCCAGGGAATAGCCAAAAACATTCAGTACTTC
NA	TRBJ1-5	NA	TRBV24-1	CATSEGGQPQHF	TGTGCCACCAGTGAAGGCGGTCAGCCCCAGCATTTT
NA	TRBJ2-3	NA	TRBV10-3	CAISEAKVTDTQYF	TGTGCCATCAGTGAGGCGAAGGTTACAGATACGCAGTATTTT
NA	TRBJ1-5	NA	TRBV27	CASSSRPLGMGNQPQHF	TGTGCCAGCAGTTCTAGACCGCTAGGGATGGGCAATCAGCCCCAGCATTTT
NA	TRBJ1-1	NA	TRBV5-1	CASSPPGTGSDTEAFF	TGCGCCAGCAGCCCTCCCGGTACAGGGTCGGACACTGAAGCTTTCTTT
TRBD2	TRBJ2-1	NA	TRBV25-1	CASSDYTSGGRNEQFF	TGTGCCAGCAGTGATTACACTAGCGGGGGACGTAATGAGCAGTTCTTC
NA	TRBJ2-7	NA	TRBV29-1	CSVGQSYEQYF	TGCAGCGTTGGGCAGAGCTACGAGCAGTACTTC
NA	TRBJ2-2	NA	TRBV28	CASSFSQNTGELFF	TGTGCCAGCAGTTTTTCCCAGAACACCGGGGAGCTGTTTTTT
TRBD1	TRBJ2-2	few	TRBV2	CASGQGVGTGELFF	TGTGCCAGCGGACAGGGGGTCGGGACCGGGGAGCTGTTTTTT
NA	TRBJ2-7	many	TRBV6-5	CASRDLKSYEQYF	TGTGCCAGCAGGGACCTAAAGTCCTACGAGCAGTACTTC
TRBD1	TRBJ2-1	few	TRBV4-3	CASSQETGGIDEQFF	TGCGCCAGCAGCCAAGAAACAGGGGGCATCGATGAGCAGTTCTTC
NA	TRBJ2-1	few	TRBV7-9	CASSSLAYEQFF	TGTGCCAGCAGCTCTCTAGCGTATGAGCAGTTCTTC
NA	TRBJ1-2	NA	TRBV5-1	CASSENRDGYTF	TGCGCCAGCAGCGAAAACAGGGATGGCTACACCTTC
NA	TRBJ1-5	NA	TRBV14	CASSRLHNQPQHF	TGTGCCAGCAGCCGACTACACAATCAGCCCCAGCATTTT
NA	TRBJ1-2	NA	TRBV20-1	CSARVAGGEYGYTF	TGCAGTGCTAGAGTAGCGGGGGGCGAGTATGGCTACACCTTC
TRBD1	TRBJ2-2	NA	TRBV7-7	CASKTGVTGELFF	TGTGCTAGCAAGACAGGGGTCACCGGGGAGCTGTTTTTT
NA	TRBJ2-1	NA	TRBV4-2	CASSRASEGSNEQFF	TGTGCCAGCAGCCGGGCCAGCGAAGGGAGCAATGAGCAGTTCTTC
TRBD2	TRBJ2-1	few	TRBV7-9	CASSSPETSWVEQFF	TGTGCCAGCAGTTCCCCGGAGACTAGCTGGGTTGAGCAGTTCTTC
TRBD1	TRBJ1-6	NA	TRBV20-1	CSTRLVTRGINSPLHF	TGCAGTACCCGGTTGGTTACCAGGGGGATCAATTCACCCCTCCACTTT
TRBD2	TRBJ2-7	NA	TRBV4-3	CASSQEIREVYYEQYF	TGCGCCAGCAGCCAAGAAATACGGGAGGTTTACTACGAGCAGTACTTC